This is a list of T cell receptor beta chains from one sample in a study of CD8 T cells in Susac syndrome. TCRdb fed the immunoSEQ multiplex PCR reads into MiXCR, producing one record per CDR3 protein. The sample includes 53,000 or so distinct CDR3 sequences, approximately 93% seen only once; the top ten take about 0.5%. Sequencing was done on a sample of CD8+ T cells from PBMCs. The origin of the receptors is a human donor in good health. Both conserved end residues are part of each CDR3. A D gene is named only where the DNA matches it firmly. Clone size is given for some rows only: seen once, a few or many times, or a class if the clone is expanded.

d_gene: NA
j_gene: TRBJ2-1
abundance: NA
v_gene: TRBV5-6
CDR3nt: TGTGCCAGCAGCTTCGAACTCGGGGACACTTACAATGAGCAGTTCTTC
CDR3aa: CASSFELGDTYNEQFF

d_gene: TRBD2
j_gene: TRBJ2-5
abundance: NA
v_gene: TRBV4-1
CDR3nt: TGCGCCAGCAGCCAACGCGGGAGGAGGGAGACCCAGTACTTC
CDR3aa: CASSQRGRRETQYF

d_gene: TRBD1
j_gene: TRBJ1-5
abundance: NA
v_gene: TRBV29-1
CDR3nt: TGCAGCGTTGTTGGGACAGTATCCTTCAATCAGCCCCAGCATTTT
CDR3aa: CSVVGTVSFNQPQHF

d_gene: NA
j_gene: TRBJ2-1
abundance: NA
v_gene: TRBV5-6
CDR3nt: TGTGCCAGCACCCCGACCGGCTACAATGAGCAGTTCTTC
CDR3aa: CASTPTGYNEQFF

d_gene: NA
j_gene: TRBJ2-7
abundance: NA
v_gene: TRBV5-6
CDR3nt: TGTGCCAGCAGCTTCGGACAGAACGAGCAGTACTTC
CDR3aa: CASSFGQNEQYF

d_gene: TRBD1
j_gene: TRBJ2-2
abundance: NA
v_gene: TRBV29-1
CDR3nt: TGCAGCGTTGAAGATAGGCGACAGGGGAACACCGGGGAGCTGTTTTTT
CDR3aa: CSVEDRRQGNTGELFF

d_gene: NA
j_gene: TRBJ2-7
abundance: NA
v_gene: TRBV11-2
CDR3nt: TGTGCCAGCAGCCCCTCGGCTTCGCCCTACGAGCAGTACTTC
CDR3aa: CASSPSASPYEQYF

d_gene: NA
j_gene: TRBJ1-1
abundance: NA
v_gene: TRBV5-1
CDR3nt: TGCGCCAGCAGCTTGATGGTAGCCAAGAACACTGAAGCTTTCTTT
CDR3aa: CASSLMVAKNTEAFF

d_gene: NA
j_gene: TRBJ2-7
abundance: NA
v_gene: TRBV5-1
CDR3nt: TGCGCCAGCAGATTCGGAGGGGAGGACGAGCAGTACTTC
CDR3aa: CASRFGGEDEQYF

d_gene: TRBD2
j_gene: TRBJ2-1
abundance: once
v_gene: TRBV11-2
CDR3nt: TGTGCCACCAGCCAGGGAGGGTTTACGGATGAGCAGTTCTTC
CDR3aa: CATSQGGFTDEQFF

d_gene: TRBD2
j_gene: TRBJ2-7
abundance: NA
v_gene: TRBV2
CDR3nt: TGTGCCAGCAGCCTTTCTAGCGGGCATACCTACGAGCAGTACTTC
CDR3aa: CASSLSSGHTYEQYF

d_gene: NA
j_gene: TRBJ2-1
abundance: NA
v_gene: TRBV29-1
CDR3nt: TGCAGCGTCCCTACAGGGTACAATGAGCAGTTCTTC
CDR3aa: CSVPTGYNEQFF

d_gene: NA
j_gene: TRBJ2-7
abundance: NA
v_gene: TRBV20-1
CDR3nt: TGCAGTGCTGGCCCGGGGGAGCAGTACTTC
CDR3aa: CSAGPGEQYF

d_gene: NA
j_gene: TRBJ1-2
abundance: NA
v_gene: TRBV29-1
CDR3nt: TGCAGCGCTTCAGATGTCGGGGAAGCGGGAGAATTTGGCTACACCTTC
CDR3aa: CSASDVGEAGEFGYTF

d_gene: TRBD2
j_gene: TRBJ2-1
abundance: NA
v_gene: TRBV4-1
CDR3nt: TGCGCCAGCAGCCAAGACGGACTAGCGGGAGGTCTAGGGAATGAGCAGTTCTTC
CDR3aa: CASSQDGLAGGLGNEQFF

d_gene: TRBD1
j_gene: TRBJ2-7
abundance: NA
v_gene: TRBV6-5
CDR3nt: TGTGCCAGCAGTTACACAGGACAGGGGGCTACCTCCTACGAGCAGTACTTC
CDR3aa: CASSYTGQGATSYEQYF

d_gene: TRBD1
j_gene: TRBJ1-3
abundance: NA
v_gene: TRBV12-3/TRBV12-4
CDR3nt: TGTGCCAGCAGCCCGGGACAGGGTGGAAACACCATATATTTT
CDR3aa: CASSPGQGGNTIYF

d_gene: NA
j_gene: TRBJ2-7
abundance: NA
v_gene: TRBV7-9
CDR3nt: TGTGCCAGCAGCTCGGATTACAGGGTCTTTGAGTACGAGCAGTACTTC
CDR3aa: CASSSDYRVFEYEQYF

d_gene: NA
j_gene: TRBJ2-1
abundance: NA
v_gene: TRBV7-7
CDR3nt: TGTGCCAGCAGCTTGGCTAGCTACAATGAGCAGTTCTTC
CDR3aa: CASSLASYNEQFF

d_gene: NA
j_gene: TRBJ2-3
abundance: NA
v_gene: TRBV11-2
CDR3nt: TGTGCCAGCAGCCCCGGGGGTGATACGCAGTATTTT
CDR3aa: CASSPGGDTQYF

d_gene: TRBD1
j_gene: TRBJ1-1
abundance: NA
v_gene: TRBV28
CDR3nt: TGTGCCAGCAGTCCCCTTGGGGGTCGGGACAGGATGAACACTGAAGCTTTCTTT
CDR3aa: CASSPLGGRDRMNTEAFF

d_gene: NA
j_gene: TRBJ2-7
abundance: NA
v_gene: TRBV20-1
CDR3nt: TGCAGTGCTAGCGGGCAGGGCCGCGTCTACGAGCAGTACTTC
CDR3aa: CSASGQGRVYEQYF

d_gene: NA
j_gene: TRBJ2-1
abundance: NA
v_gene: TRBV15
CDR3nt: TGTGCCACTCTCGGGCCGTCCTACAATGAGCAGTTCTTC
CDR3aa: CATLGPSYNEQFF

d_gene: NA
j_gene: TRBJ2-1
abundance: NA
v_gene: TRBV28
CDR3nt: TGTGCCAGCAGGACAGATTCGGGCAAGGGCGATGAGCAGTTCTTC
CDR3aa: CASRTDSGKGDEQFF

d_gene: NA
j_gene: TRBJ2-1
abundance: NA
v_gene: TRBV28
CDR3nt: TGTGCCAGCAGTTACACAGAGGGATTACAATATGAGCAGTTCTTC
CDR3aa: CASSYTEGLQYEQFF

d_gene: TRBD1
j_gene: TRBJ2-7
abundance: NA
v_gene: TRBV28
CDR3nt: TGTGCCAGCAGTCCACCGGGACAGTACGGACGGCAGTACTTC
CDR3aa: CASSPPGQYGRQYF

d_gene: NA
j_gene: TRBJ2-7
abundance: NA
v_gene: TRBV24-1
CDR3nt: TGTGCCACCAGTGACACCAATGATAAGTCCTACGAGCAGTACTTC
CDR3aa: CATSDTNDKSYEQYF

d_gene: NA
j_gene: TRBJ2-3
abundance: NA
v_gene: TRBV20-1
CDR3nt: TGCAGTGCGCTCGGTGGTCTTTACGGGGCTAGCACAGATACGCAGTATTTT
CDR3aa: CSALGGLYGASTDTQYF

d_gene: TRBD2
j_gene: TRBJ2-1
abundance: NA
v_gene: TRBV15
CDR3nt: TGTGCCACCAGCCCTCTTCCGCTAGCGGGAATAAATGAGCAGTTCTTC
CDR3aa: CATSPLPLAGINEQFF

d_gene: TRBD2
j_gene: TRBJ2-7
abundance: NA
v_gene: TRBV4-1
CDR3nt: TGCGCCAGCAGCCAAGGACTAGCGGGAGGCTCAGAAGAGCAGTACTTC
CDR3aa: CASSQGLAGGSEEQYF

d_gene: NA
j_gene: TRBJ1-2
abundance: NA
v_gene: TRBV20-1
CDR3nt: TGCAGTGCTAGACCAGGACAGACCTTCTATGGCTACACCTTC
CDR3aa: CSARPGQTFYGYTF

d_gene: NA
j_gene: TRBJ2-1
abundance: NA
v_gene: TRBV7-9
CDR3nt: TGTGCCAGCAGCGAAACGGAACCTTACAATGAGCAGTTCTTC
CDR3aa: CASSETEPYNEQFF

d_gene: NA
j_gene: TRBJ2-1
abundance: NA
v_gene: TRBV9
CDR3nt: TGTGCCAGCAGCCCGGACATAAGCTACAATGAGCAGTTCTTC
CDR3aa: CASSPDISYNEQFF

d_gene: TRBD2
j_gene: TRBJ2-1
abundance: NA
v_gene: TRBV12-3/TRBV12-4
CDR3nt: TGTGCCAGCAGGTCGACTAGCGGGAGGGCCGATGAGCAGTTCTTC
CDR3aa: CASRSTSGRADEQFF

d_gene: NA
j_gene: TRBJ2-1
abundance: once
v_gene: TRBV28
CDR3nt: TGTGCCAGCAGTTTTTCCAGGGCGCAGTTCTTC
CDR3aa: CASSFSRAQFF

d_gene: NA
j_gene: TRBJ1-1
abundance: NA
v_gene: TRBV5-1
CDR3nt: TGCGCCAGCAGCTTGGACAGGAACACTGAAGCTTTCTTT
CDR3aa: CASSLDRNTEAFF

d_gene: TRBD2
j_gene: TRBJ2-7
abundance: NA
v_gene: TRBV7-9
CDR3nt: TGTGCCAGCAGCCCGCAGACCGGGACTACTAAATCCTACGAGCAGTACTTC
CDR3aa: CASSPQTGTTKSYEQYF

d_gene: NA
j_gene: TRBJ1-1
abundance: NA
v_gene: TRBV4-1
CDR3nt: TGCGCCAGCAGCCCGAACCTGGGACGGATCATGAACACTGAAGCTTTCTTT
CDR3aa: CASSPNLGRIMNTEAFF

d_gene: NA
j_gene: TRBJ2-7
abundance: NA
v_gene: TRBV3-1
CDR3nt: TGTGCCAGCAGCCAATGGTCCTACGAACAGTACTTC
CDR3aa: CASSQWSYEQYF

d_gene: TRBD1
j_gene: TRBJ1-2
abundance: NA
v_gene: TRBV4-1
CDR3nt: TGCGCCAGCAGCGCCCCGGGACAGCTCGTTCTATATGGCTACACCTTC
CDR3aa: CASSAPGQLVLYGYTF

d_gene: NA
j_gene: TRBJ1-1
abundance: NA
v_gene: TRBV7-9
CDR3nt: TGTGCCAGCAGCTTAAGCGCAACCTTTGAAGCTTTCTTT
CDR3aa: CASSLSATFEAFF

d_gene: TRBD1
j_gene: TRBJ2-7
abundance: NA
v_gene: TRBV2
CDR3nt: TGTGCCAGCAGCCCCAGGGACAGCTCCTACGAGCAGTACTTC
CDR3aa: CASSPRDSSYEQYF

d_gene: NA
j_gene: TRBJ1-2
abundance: NA
v_gene: TRBV6-6
CDR3nt: TGTGCCAGTGGAGAAACTAACTATGGCTACACCTTC
CDR3aa: CASGETNYGYTF

d_gene: NA
j_gene: TRBJ2-5
abundance: NA
v_gene: TRBV15
CDR3nt: TGTGCCACCAGCAGGGGGGCGATGGGCAGTTTTGAGACCCAGTACTTC
CDR3aa: CATSRGAMGSFETQYF